This record covers a single TCR beta chain. It lacks a known antigen. At one boundary the junction diverges from the germline segment, which might be a read error. The data were obtained in a study of T cells in Graves' hyperthyroidism and ophthalmopathy (dated by TCRdb to between 2018 and 2020). Study-wide context: A discovery cohort of about a hundred patients, about 44 with Graves' ophthalmopathy and approximately 57 with stable Graves' hyperthyroidism, was used to find distinguishing TCR V-J signatures. Whether ophthalmopathy could be predicted prospectively was tested in an independent validation cohort made up of about 18 hyperthyroidism patients plus 17 patients who later progressed to ophthalmopathy. The 100 discovery patients were divided at random into training and test sets in a 7:3 ratio. Thyroid tissue and blood T-cell repertoires from about six Graves' hyperthyroidism patients were also compared in the study. After blood sampling, hyperthyroidism patients were treated with methimazole at a starting dose of 30 mg daily, and ophthalmopathy patients were treated with high-dose intravenous methylprednisolone. TCR Vbeta CDR3 sequencing of approximately 140 peripheral blood samples (about 45 ophthalmopathy, 75 hyperthyroidism and some 17 progressor patients) is reported in the paper.

The TCR beta CDR3 regions were amplified from the RNA transcripts. The first round of RT-PCR for the TCR CDR3 was performed with the HTBI primer set and the Qiagen OneStep RT-PCR kit. Libraries were constructed in a second round of multiplex PCR, after which size selection and purification were performed. Paired-end sequencing of the libraries was performed with 100 bp reads on an Illumina HiSeq2000. The authors processed their data as follows. SOAPnuke was used to process the raw data, throwing out any read that contained adapters or uncalled bases, had a mean Phred below 15, or lacked an exact constant-primer or identifier match. COPE v1.2.5 was used to merge the high-quality paired reads, and each unique nucleotide sequence was defined as a clonotype. Clonotypes were aligned to IMGT TRBV, TRBD and TRBJ reference segments using MiTCR v1.1. The analysis was restricted to V-J combinations with a frequency above 0.0001, which together covered roughly 99% of the repertoires. A TCS score was defined as the ratio of F50 (clonal expansion) to E x V (chaos), with BLOSUM62-based TCRdist applied between CDR3 peptides within each V-J. Welch's t-statistics and random forest reduced around 510 V-J features to some 14, which were used in a naive Bayes classifier (R e1071). The Morisita-Horn index was used to measure how similar the thyroid and blood repertoires were. TCRdb's own reprocessing of the public reads used fastp at Q25 and MiXCR and kept productive beta chains. Every entry covers one CDR3 protein and lists the most common genes and DNA from its rows. What appears here as the V and J calls and clone size reflects TCRdb's work, not the paper's. Present in this sample are fewer than 750,000 distinct CDR3 sequences, 46% of which were seen just once. Of the sample, approximately 8.4% is held by the ten largest clones.

From the cysteine up to the phenylalanine, the CDR3 has a length of 16 residues. Here the CDR3 DNA is all that survives: 48 bases in frame from base 1. CDR1 and CDR2 are drawn from the germline V gene (reference sequence): LNHNV, YYDKDF. The study at large found these results: In validation, the model predicted progression to ophthalmopathy a median of about 6.5 months before onset, with about 70% sensitivity and around 76% specificity. In cross-validation, a model built on a 13 V-J signature told ophthalmopathy apart from stable hyperthyroidism with approximately 90% sensitivity and about 81% specificity, and in testing the same model reached 80%/75%. No statistical method was used to fix the sample size in advance, and group allocation was not hidden from the investigators. Most expanded thyroid clonotypes (frequency above 0.001) were also detected in blood, a finding suggesting that blood repertoires may reflect thyroid immune responses.

Stable Graves' hyperthyroidism was defined as the absence of progression to ophthalmopathy over 18 months of follow-up. Hyperthyroidism patients were newly diagnosed, had a disease duration of under 2 months, and were aged 18 to 65 years. Exclusion was applied to patients with uncontrolled infections, other autoimmune diseases, pregnancy or lactation. Clinical symptoms, serum thyroxine and TRAb, thyroid ultrasound, and orbital computed tomography formed the basis for the diagnoses. Total RNA was extracted with Trizol reagent, and quality was checked on an Agilent 2100 Bioanalyzer. The rearranged chain carries TRBV15 and TRBJ2-1, with 7 junctional bases fitting TRBD2. The material sequenced was peripheral blood or thyroid tissue (not recorded which). The clonotype originates from a woman between 18 and 29 years old with Graves' hyperthyroidism. The CDR3 protein sequence reads: CAASRVGGSNMYEQFF. The nucleotide sequence reads TGTGCCGCCAGCAGAGTTGGCGGGAGCAATATGTATGAGCAGTTCTTC. Here the CDR3 is joined to the reference TRBV15 and TRBJ2-1 genes, and the full variable domain is: DAMVIQNPRYQVTQFGKPVTLSCSQTLNHNVMYWYQQKSSQAPKLLFHYYDKDFNNEADTPDNFQSRRPNTSFCFLDIRSPGLGDTAMYLCAASRVGGSNMYEQFFGPGTRLTVL.